A selection of T cell receptor beta chains follows, all from one sample in a study of T cells in localized non-small cell lung cancer. Libraries were prepared by immunoSEQ multiplex PCR; TCRdb keeps only in-frame clonotypes and omits some of them. The repertoire holds about 56,000 clones, with approximately 90% as singletons. The sample consisted of peripheral blood, taken before any cancer treatment. The receptors come from a woman between 40 and 69 years old with stage I lung adenocarcinoma. The CDR3 runs from the conserved cysteine through the conserved F or W. The D gene is left open where the match is weak. Rows give clone size only sometimes, using once, few, many, or a class for an expanded clone.

>TRBJ2-1|TRBV20-1|NA|NA
TGCAGTGGGATCGGGTCGTATGAGCAGTTCTTC
CSGIGSYEQFF
>TRBJ2-7|TRBV7-2|NA|few
TGTGCCAGCAGCCCCCAGGCTGGGGACGAGCAGTACTTC
CASSPQAGDEQYF
>TRBJ2-2|TRBV9|TRBD2|NA
TGTGCCAGCAGCTCAAGCGGGGGGACGAACACCGGGGAGCTGTTTTTT
CASSSSGGTNTGELFF
>TRBJ1-3|TRBV14|TRBD1|NA
TGTGCCAGCAGAGCGGACAGGGGGCATGGAAACACCATATATTTT
CASRADRGHGNTIYF
>TRBJ2-7|TRBV5-6|TRBD1|NA
TGTGCCAGCAGCTTGGCGGGAAAAGGACAGGGGTTTATCCGTCGCGAGCAGTACTTC
CASSLAGKGQGFIRREQYF
>TRBJ1-1|TRBV11-2|NA|NA
TGTGCCAGCAGCTTTGACCCGAACACTGAAGCTTTCTTT
CASSFDPNTEAFF
>TRBJ1-2|TRBV28|TRBD1|NA
TGTGCCAGCAGGTACAGGGGGCGCGAAGGCTACACCTTC
CASRYRGREGYTF
>TRBJ1-1|TRBV19|NA|NA
TGTGCCAGTATAGAGCATTCTAACACTGAAGCTTTCTTT
CASIEHSNTEAFF
>TRBJ1-2|TRBV7-2|NA|NA
TGTGCCAGCAGCTTCGCAGCTAACTATGGCTACACCTTC
CASSFAANYGYTF
>TRBJ1-2|TRBV4-2|NA|NA
TGTGCCAGCAGCCAAGGGGAGGCGCCCACCTTC
CASSQGEAPTF
>TRBJ1-2|TRBV6-5|NA|NA
TGTGCCAGCAGATTGTTTAGCGGTGACTATGGCTACACCTTC
CASRLFSGDYGYTF
>TRBJ1-5|TRBV30|NA|NA
TGTGCCTGGCAACTCCCCGGCAATCAGCCCCAGCATTTT
CAWQLPGNQPQHF
>TRBJ2-7|TRBV5-1|TRBD1|NA
TGCGCCAGCAGCCGGGACAGCTACGAGCAGTACTTC
CASSRDSYEQYF
>TRBJ2-3|TRBV11-2|TRBD2|NA
TGTGCCAGCAGCTTAAGAACTAGCGGGGTTGCACTCGATACGCAGTATTTT
CASSLRTSGVALDTQYF
>TRBJ1-1|TRBV28|NA|once
TGTGCCAGCAGTTTACCATCCCTGTGGTTGAACACTGAAGCTTTCTTT
CASSLPSLWLNTEAFF
>TRBJ1-6|TRBV5-1|TRBD1|NA
TGCGCCAGCAGCCTTTGGGGACAGGGAAATTCACCCCTCCACTTT
CASSLWGQGNSPLHF
>TRBJ1-1|TRBV5-1|NA|NA
TGCGCCAGCAGTCCCTCGGGCGGGTTAAGCACTGAAGCTTTCTTT
CASSPSGGLSTEAFF
>TRBJ1-1|TRBV27|NA|NA
TGTGCCAGTTGGGGGGACACATTAACCCCTTACCCTGAAGCTTTCTTT
CASWGDTLTPYPEAFF
>TRBJ2-2|TRBV9|NA|NA
TGTGCCAGCAGCGTAGGAGCCGTCACGGGGGAGCTGTTTTTT
CASSVGAVTGELFF
>TRBJ2-5|TRBV29-1|TRBD1|NA
TGCAGCGTACCGACAGGGATCGAGACCCAGTACTTC
CSVPTGIETQYF
>TRBJ1-3|TRBV5-5|NA|NA
TGTGCCAGCAGCTTGGCCCCCCCGGACACCATATATTTT
CASSLAPPDTIYF
>TRBJ2-2|TRBV7-2|TRBD2|NA
TGTGCAATACCCCAGCGGGGAACACCCTACGCCGGGGAGCTGTTTTTT
CAIPQRGTPYAGELFF
>TRBJ2-4|TRBV27|TRBD1|once
TGTGCCAGCAGTTTCCCCACGGACAGGAGGAAAATGCTAGCCAAAAACATTCAGTACTTC
CASSFPTDRRKMLAKNIQYF
>TRBJ1-5|TRBV6-6|NA|NA
TGTGCCAGCAAAAAAGCGGGGAATCAGCCCCAGCATTTT
CASKKAGNQPQHF
>TRBJ2-6|TRBV15|NA|NA
TGTGCCACCAGCAGAGATGTGGCCACTGGGGCCAACGTCCTGACTTTC
CATSRDVATGANVLTF
>TRBJ2-5|TRBV30|TRBD2|few
TGTGCCTGGAGTGCATGGCGGGGGGCACAAGAGACCCAGTACTTC
CAWSAWRGAQETQYF
>TRBJ2-7|TRBV30|TRBD2|NA
TGTGCCTGGAGTGGACTAGCGGGGGCCTACGAGCAGTACTTC
CAWSGLAGAYEQYF
>TRBJ1-6|TRBV28|NA|NA
TGTGCCAGCAGTTTAGCCCCCACTTCACCCCTCCACTTT
CASSLAPTSPLHF
>TRBJ1-1|TRBV7-2|NA|NA
TGTGCCAGCAACTTCGGTGGAAGGGGACCTGAAGCTTTCTTT
CASNFGGRGPEAFF
>TRBJ1-1|TRBV6-5|NA|NA
TGTGCCAGCAGTTACTCCCTCGGGGGGAACACTGAAGCTTTCTTT
CASSYSLGGNTEAFF
>TRBJ1-2|TRBV7-3|NA|once
TGTGCCAGCAGCTTAGGACACATACAGGGTTTTGGTTACGGCTACACCTTC
CASSLGHIQGFGYGYTF
>TRBJ2-2|TRBV11-2|NA|NA
TGTGCCAGCAGCTTAGTAGGGGGAGACACCGGGGAGCTGTTTTTT
CASSLVGGDTGELFF
>TRBJ2-5|TRBV29-1|NA|NA
TGCAGCATTGGACCGATCCAAGAGACCCAGTACTTC
CSIGPIQETQYF
>TRBJ2-4|TRBV6-1|NA|NA
TGTGCCAGCTTGGACAACCAAAACATTCAGTACTTC
CASLDNQNIQYF
>TRBJ1-2|TRBV6-1|NA|NA
TGTGCCTGCACGGGGACTCTGTGGGGCTACACCTTC
CACTGTLWGYTF
>TRBJ2-5|TRBV5-1|NA|few
TGCGCCAGCAGCACGGGCCAAGAGACCCAGTACTTC
CASSTGQETQYF
>TRBJ2-2|TRBV9|NA|NA
TGTGCCAGCAGCTTTGGGGGGCCTGAGGCCGGGGAGCTGTTTTTT
CASSFGGPEAGELFF
>TRBJ2-5|TRBV11-2|TRBD2|NA
TGTGCCAGCAGCTCCGGGACTAGCGGGTACGACCGAGAGACCCAGTACTTC
CASSSGTSGYDRETQYF
>TRBJ1-1|TRBV30|NA|NA
TGTGCCTGGAGTTCTTCGGGGGAGGCTGAAGCTTTCTTT
CAWSSSGEAEAFF
>TRBJ2-7|TRBV7-8|NA|NA
TGTGCCAGCAGCTCGGGAGTATTGGGGCAGACCTACGAGCAGTACTTC
CASSSGVLGQTYEQYF
>TRBJ1-2|TRBV11-2|TRBD1|NA
TGTGCCAGCAGCTTAGATCTACAGGGGGGTGGCTACACCTTC
CASSLDLQGGGYTF
>TRBJ2-4|TRBV28|NA|NA
TGTGCCAGCAGTTCTTCAAACATTCAGTACTTC
CASSSSNIQYF
>TRBJ1-6|TRBV5-4|NA|NA
TGTGCCAGCAGCGCAGCCGCTGGAGCCAATTCACCCCTCCACTTT
CASSAAAGANSPLHF
>TRBJ1-4|TRBV4-1|TRBD1|NA
TGCGCCAGCAGCCAAGATAGTGGGGAGGGGGCCGGTGGGAATGAAAAACTGTTTTTT
CASSQDSGEGAGGNEKLFF